These 4 T cell receptor beta chains came from one sample sequenced in a study of shared clonotypes between healthy human individuals. TCRdb keeps only in-frame clones here, not all; method: immunoSEQ multiplex PCR. The data contain fewer than 650,000 clones, around three quarters of them singletons. Specimen: PBMCs. These receptors were collected from a woman aged 40 to 49 in good health. Some clones in this sample may be carry-over from other donors' samples.

The chain couples TRBV29-1 to TRBJ2-5; tentatively, D is TRBD1 or TRBD2 (5 bases each). The CDR3 totals 12 residues. The germline V gene has CDR1 SQVTM and CDR2 ANQGSEA. With 1 base removed from V and 5 bases from J, the gap between germline ends came to 8 bases. The DNA for the CDR3 is TGCAGCGTTGAAGGATGGGGGGAGACCCAGTACTTC. It translates to CSVEGWGETQYF.

As to this clone: Distinct nucleotide sequences in the sample also encode this CDR3. The chain joins TRBV5-4 to TRBJ2-7; no clear D. This CDR3 has 12 amino acids. The V end lost 2 bases, the J end lost 3 bases, and 6 bases lay between the germline ends. Germline values: CDR1 SGHNT, CDR2 YYREEE (reference sequence). In DNA form, the CDR3 reads TGTGCCAGCAGCTTCGGCGTCTACGAGCAGTACTTC. The encoded protein is CASSFGVYEQYF.

This clone was found once. Since a far larger clone is one base different, this is likely a read error. The gene calls are TRBV6-6 and TRBJ1-4; TRBD1 matches 10 bases. Unmatched junction bases numbered 8, after V lost 2 bases and J lost 8 bases. The germline V gene encodes CDR1 MNHNY and CDR2 SVGAGI (reference sequence). This CDR3 spans 16 amino acids. In nucleotides, the CDR3 is TGTGCCAGCAGTTACCCGATGGGGACAGGGGTAGAAAAACTGTTTTTT. This sequence encodes CASSYPMGTGVEKLFF.

The chain has TRBV11-3 and TRBJ2-5, with D possibly TRBD2 on 5 matching bases. The germline V gene has CDR1 SGHNT and CDR2 YENEEA. The V end lost 5 bases, the J end lost 5 bases, and 18 bases lay between the germline ends. This CDR3 region has 15 residues. DNA for the CDR3: TGTGCCAGCAGCCCCGGCAGGAGGCAGGCCGAGACCCAGTACTTC. This gives the protein CASSPGRRQAETQYF.